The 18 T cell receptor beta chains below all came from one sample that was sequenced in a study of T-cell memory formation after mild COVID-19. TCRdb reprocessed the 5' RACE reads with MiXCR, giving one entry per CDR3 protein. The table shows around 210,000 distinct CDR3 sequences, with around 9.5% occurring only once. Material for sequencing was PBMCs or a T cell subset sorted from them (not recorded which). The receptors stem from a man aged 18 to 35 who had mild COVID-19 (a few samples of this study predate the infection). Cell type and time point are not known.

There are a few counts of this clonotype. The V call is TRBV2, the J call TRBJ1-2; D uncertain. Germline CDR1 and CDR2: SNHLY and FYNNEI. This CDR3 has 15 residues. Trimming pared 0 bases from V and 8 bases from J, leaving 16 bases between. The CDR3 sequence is CASSEAQASYLGYTF. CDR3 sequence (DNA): TGTGCCAGCAGTGAAGCGCAGGCGAGTTACCTAGGCTACACCTTC.

In DNA, the CDR3 is TGCAGTGCTAGGGACAGCACTGAAGCTTTCTTT. Its protein product is CSARDSTEAFF. The J gene is TRBJ1-1, the V gene TRBV20-1; a weak D match, TRBD1 (6 bases). The CDR3 is made up of 11 amino acids. Germline values: CDR1 DFQATT, CDR2 SNEGSKA (reference sequence). Trimming cost V 3 bases and J 4 bases, with 6 bases left between them.

CDR3 sequence reads: CASSLVGPGQGAGNSPLHF. The CDR3 DNA reads TGCGCCAGCAGCTTGGTCGGGCCGGGACAGGGCGCGGGGAATTCACCCCTCCACTTT. This rearrangement joins TRBV5-1 to TRBJ1-6, with 9 bases identical to TRBD1. Trimming cost V 0 bases and J 7 bases; bases outside gene matches: 14. The CDR3 covers 19 residues. Germline CDR1 is SGHRS and CDR2 is YFSETQ.

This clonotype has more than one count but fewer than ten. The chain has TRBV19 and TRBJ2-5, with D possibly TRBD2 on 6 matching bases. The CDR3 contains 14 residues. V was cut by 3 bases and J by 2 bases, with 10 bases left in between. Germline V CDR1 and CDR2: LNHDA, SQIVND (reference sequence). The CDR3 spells CASSIIGGQETQYF. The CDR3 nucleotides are TGTGCCAGTAGTATCATCGGGGGACAAGAGACCCAGTACTTC.

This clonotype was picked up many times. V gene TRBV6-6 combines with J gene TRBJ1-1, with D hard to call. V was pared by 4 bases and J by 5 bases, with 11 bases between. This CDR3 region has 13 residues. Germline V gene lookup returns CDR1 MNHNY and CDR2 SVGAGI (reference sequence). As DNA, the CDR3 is TGTGCCAGCAGTTCCGCAGAGGGTACTGAAGCTTTCTTT. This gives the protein CASSSAEGTEAFF.

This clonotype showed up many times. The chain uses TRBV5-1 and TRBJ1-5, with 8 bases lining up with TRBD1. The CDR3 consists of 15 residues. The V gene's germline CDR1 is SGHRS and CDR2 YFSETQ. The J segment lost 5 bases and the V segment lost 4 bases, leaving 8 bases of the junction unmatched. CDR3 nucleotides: TGCGCCAGCAGCATATCAGGGGGCCGGGATCAGCCCCAGCATTTT. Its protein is CASSISGGRDQPQHF.

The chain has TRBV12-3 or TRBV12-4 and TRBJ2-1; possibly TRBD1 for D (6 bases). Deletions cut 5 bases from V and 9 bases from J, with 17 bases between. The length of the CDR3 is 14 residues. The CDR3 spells CASSPFRGMGEQFF. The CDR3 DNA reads TGTGCCAGCAGTCCCTTCAGGGGAATGGGTGAGCAGTTCTTC.

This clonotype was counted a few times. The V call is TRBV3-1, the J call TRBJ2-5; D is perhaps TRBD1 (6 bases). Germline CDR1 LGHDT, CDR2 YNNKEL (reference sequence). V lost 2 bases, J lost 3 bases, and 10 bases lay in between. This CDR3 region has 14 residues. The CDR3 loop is CASSQNTGKETQYF. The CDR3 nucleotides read TGTGCCAGCAGCCAAAACACAGGGAAAGAGACCCAGTACTTC.

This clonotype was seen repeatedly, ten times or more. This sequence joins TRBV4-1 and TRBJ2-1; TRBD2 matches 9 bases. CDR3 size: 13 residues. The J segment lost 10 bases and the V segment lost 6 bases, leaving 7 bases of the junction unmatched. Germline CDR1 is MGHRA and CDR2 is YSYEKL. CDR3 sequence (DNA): TGCGCCAGCAGGGGACTAGCATCAGGGGAGCAGTTCTTC. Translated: CASRGLASGEQFF.

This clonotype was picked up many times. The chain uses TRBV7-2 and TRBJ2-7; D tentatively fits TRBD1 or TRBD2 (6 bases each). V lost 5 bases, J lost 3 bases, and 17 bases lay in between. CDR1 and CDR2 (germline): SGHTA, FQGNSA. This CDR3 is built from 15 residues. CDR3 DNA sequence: TGTGCCAGCAGCCTGGGGGACGGGGGCCTCTACGAGCAGTACGTC. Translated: CASSLGDGGLYEQYV.

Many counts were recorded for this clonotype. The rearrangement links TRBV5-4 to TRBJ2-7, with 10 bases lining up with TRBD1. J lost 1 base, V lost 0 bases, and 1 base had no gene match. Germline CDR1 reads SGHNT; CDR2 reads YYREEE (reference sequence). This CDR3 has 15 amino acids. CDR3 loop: CASSLVGQGSYEQYF. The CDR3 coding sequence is TGTGCCAGCAGCTTGGTGGGACAGGGGTCCTACGAGCAGTACTTC.

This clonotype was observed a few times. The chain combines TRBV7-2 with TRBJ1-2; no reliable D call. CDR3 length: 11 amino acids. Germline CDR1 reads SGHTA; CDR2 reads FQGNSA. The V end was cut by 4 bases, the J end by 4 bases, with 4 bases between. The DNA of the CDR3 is TGTGCCAGCAGCTCCCCCTATGGCTACACCTTC. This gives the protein CASSSPYGYTF.

The CDR3 loop is CASSQEAGRETQYF. The CDR3 nucleotides read TGTGCCAGCAGCCAAGAGGCGGGTCGGGAGACCCAGTACTTC. This chain uses TRBV4-2 with TRBJ2-5; D might be TRBD2 (5 bases). Germline CDR1 and CDR2: LGHNA and YNFKEQ. The V and J ends lost 0 bases and 5 bases respectively, with 10 bases between them. This CDR3 spans 14 amino acids.

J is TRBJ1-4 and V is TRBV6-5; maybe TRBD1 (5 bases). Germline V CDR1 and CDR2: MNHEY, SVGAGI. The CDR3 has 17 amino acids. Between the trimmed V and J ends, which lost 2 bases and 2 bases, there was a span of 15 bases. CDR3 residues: CASSYRQGYVTNEKLFF. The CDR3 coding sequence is TGTGCCAGCAGTTACCGTCAGGGATATGTCACTAATGAAAAACTGTTTTTT.

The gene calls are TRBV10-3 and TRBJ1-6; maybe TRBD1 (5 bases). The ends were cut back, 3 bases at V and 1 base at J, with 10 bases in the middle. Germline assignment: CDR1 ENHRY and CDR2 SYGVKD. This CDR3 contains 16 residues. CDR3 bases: TGTGCCATCAGTGATTTGACAGAGTCCTATAATTCACCCCTCCACTTT. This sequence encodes CAISDLTESYNSPLHF.

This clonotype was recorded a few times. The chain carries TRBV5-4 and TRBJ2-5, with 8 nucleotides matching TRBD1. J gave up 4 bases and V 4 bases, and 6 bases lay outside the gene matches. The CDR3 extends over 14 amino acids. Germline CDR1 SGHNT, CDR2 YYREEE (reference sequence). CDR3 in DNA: TGTGCCAGCAGCCCGGCAGGGGGCGGAGAGACCCAGTACTTC. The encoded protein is CASSPAGGGETQYF.

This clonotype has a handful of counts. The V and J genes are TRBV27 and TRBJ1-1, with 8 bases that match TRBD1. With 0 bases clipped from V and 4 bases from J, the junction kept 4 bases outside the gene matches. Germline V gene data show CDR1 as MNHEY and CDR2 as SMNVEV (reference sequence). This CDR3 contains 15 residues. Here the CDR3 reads CASSLSGQGGTEAFF. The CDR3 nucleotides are TGTGCCAGCAGTTTATCAGGACAGGGAGGCACTGAAGCTTTCTTT.

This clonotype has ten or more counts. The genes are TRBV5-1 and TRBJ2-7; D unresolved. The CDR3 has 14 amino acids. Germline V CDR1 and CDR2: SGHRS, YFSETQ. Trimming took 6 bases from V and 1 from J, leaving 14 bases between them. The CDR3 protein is CASNLGGVSYEQYF. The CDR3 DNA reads TGCGCCAGCAACCTCGGTGGGGTATCCTACGAGCAGTACTTC. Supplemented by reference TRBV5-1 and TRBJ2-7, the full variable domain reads KAGVTQTPRYLIKTRGQQVTLSCSPISGHRSVSWYQQTPGQGLQFLFEYFSETQRNKGNFPGRFSGRQFSNSRSEMNVSTLELGDSALYLCASNLGGVSYEQYFGPGTRLTVT.